This is a list of T cell receptor beta chains from one sample in a study of neurological immune-mediated disorders. TCRdb fed the 5' RACE reads into MiXCR, producing one record per CDR3 protein. The table records more than 35,000 distinct CDR3 sequences, under 3.5% of them present only once. The sequencing sample was made of PBMCs. These receptor sequences come from a woman between 50 and 59 years old with multiple sclerosis. Each CDR3 is given with its conserved first and last residue. Fields, in order: clone size, V gene, J gene, D gene, CDR3 protein, CDR3 DNA. D genes are given only for firm matches. Size tells how often a clone was seen (once, few, many) or the class of an expanded clone, and some rows leave it out.

>many|TRBV6-1|TRBJ1-1|-
CASSEIRTALTEAFF
TGTGCCAGCAGTGAAATTCGGACAGCACTCACTGAAGCTTTCTTT
>many|TRBV3-1|TRBJ2-1|TRBD2
CASSQASLAGAFQFF
TGTGCCAGCAGCCAAGCCTCCCTAGCGGGAGCTTTTCAGTTCTTC
>many|TRBV7-2|TRBJ2-7|TRBD2
CASITPGLAGLGRHEQYF
TGTGCCAGCATCACTCCGGGACTAGCGGGATTGGGTCGCCACGAGCAGTACTTC
>many|TRBV5-1|TRBJ2-7|-
CASSGAGMANHEQYF
TGCGCCAGCAGTGGGGCGGGTATGGCCAACCACGAGCAGTACTTC
>medium-sized|TRBV7-9|TRBJ2-3|-
CASSSLGSTDTQYF
TGTGCCAGCAGCTCTCTAGGGAGCACAGATACGCAGTATTTT
>many|TRBV20-1|TRBJ2-1|TRBD2
CSAPGLAESYNEQFF
TGCAGTGCTCCTGGACTAGCGGAGTCCTACAATGAGCAGTTCTTC
>many|TRBV10-2|TRBJ2-1|TRBD2
CASSIAGEGNEQFF
TGCGCCAGCAGCATAGCGGGAGAGGGGAATGAGCAGTTCTTC
>many|TRBV29-1|TRBJ2-1|TRBD1
CSVSRTTGGSYNEQFF
TGCAGCGTCTCCCGGACAACAGGGGGCTCCTACAATGAGCAGTTCTTC
>many|TRBV5-1|TRBJ2-5|TRBD1
CASRDRQETQYF
TGCGCCAGCCGGGACAGACAAGAGACCCAGTACTTC
>many|TRBV20-1|TRBJ2-7|TRBD1
CSAPGQGAPSYEQYF
TGCAGTGCTCCAGGACAGGGCGCGCCATCCTACGAGCAGTACTTC
>many|TRBV24-1|TRBJ2-1|-
CATSDGKAHRYNEQFF
TGTGCCACCAGTGATGGAAAGGCGCACCGCTACAATGAGCAGTTCTTC
>many|TRBV5-6|TRBJ1-2|-
CASSLERNSGYTF
TGTGCCAGCAGCTTGGAGAGGAACTCTGGCTACACCTTC
>many|TRBV20-1|TRBJ2-1|TRBD1
CSARTGTYNEQFF
TGCAGTGCCCGGACAGGGACGTACAATGAGCAGTTCTTC
>many|TRBV5-1|TRBJ2-5|-
CASSLDARGSQETQYF
TGCGCCAGCAGCTTGGATGCGCGGGGCTCCCAAGAGACCCAGTACTTC
>many|TRBV2|TRBJ2-2|-
CASILDLGRSGELFF
TGTGCCAGCATCCTTGACTTAGGGCGCAGCGGGGAGCTGTTTTTT
>many|TRBV20-1|TRBJ2-1|TRBD2
CSARETGTSVTYNEQFF
TGCAGTGCTAGAGAGACCGGGACTAGCGTGACCTACAATGAGCAGTTCTTC
>many|TRBV7-2|TRBJ2-1|-
CASSSYYNEQFF
TGTGCCAGCAGCTCCTACTACAATGAGCAGTTCTTC
>-|TRBV11-2|TRBJ2-5|-
CASSLGAGAQYF
TGTGCCAGCAGCTTAGGGGCAGGAGCCCAGTACTTC
>many|TRBV7-8|TRBJ2-7|TRBD2
CASSRGTSLSYEQYF
TGTGCCAGCAGCAGAGGGACTAGTTTGTCCTACGAGCAGTACTTC
>many|TRBV12-3/TRBV12-4|TRBJ2-1|TRBD2
CASSFLAGGRDEQFF
TGTGCCAGCAGTTTCTTAGCGGGGGGGAGGGATGAGCAGTTCTTC
>many|TRBV10-3|TRBJ2-2|TRBD2
CAISEPGTSGGTYGELFF
TGTGCCATCAGTGAGCCCGGGACTAGCGGGGGAACTTACGGGGAGCTGTTTTTT
>many|TRBV5-1|TRBJ2-2|-
CASSLKANTGELFF
TGCGCCAGCAGCTTAAAAGCGAACACCGGGGAGCTGTTTTTT
>many|TRBV7-2|TRBJ2-6|TRBD1
CASSPDRGTIVLTF
TGTGCCAGCAGCCCGGACAGGGGGACGATCGTCCTGACTTTC